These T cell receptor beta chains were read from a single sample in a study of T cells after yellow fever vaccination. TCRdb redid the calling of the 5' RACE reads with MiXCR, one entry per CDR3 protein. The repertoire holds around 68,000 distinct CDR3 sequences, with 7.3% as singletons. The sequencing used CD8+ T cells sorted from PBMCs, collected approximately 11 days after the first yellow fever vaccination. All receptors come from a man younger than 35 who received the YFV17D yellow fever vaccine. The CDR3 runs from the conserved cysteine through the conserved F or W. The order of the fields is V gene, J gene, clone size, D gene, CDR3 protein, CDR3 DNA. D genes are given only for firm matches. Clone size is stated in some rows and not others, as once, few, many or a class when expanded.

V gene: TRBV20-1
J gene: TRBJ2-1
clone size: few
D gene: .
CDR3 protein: CSASGNSYNEQFF
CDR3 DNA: TGCAGTGCTAGCGGGAACTCCTACAATGAGCAGTTCTTC

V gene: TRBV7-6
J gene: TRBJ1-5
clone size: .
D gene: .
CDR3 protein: CASSLEQGLNQPQHF
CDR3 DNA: TGTGCCAGCAGCTTAGAACAGGGCTTGAATCAGCCCCAGCATTTT

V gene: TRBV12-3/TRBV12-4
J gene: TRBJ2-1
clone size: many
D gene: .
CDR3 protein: CASSLGGVHVANEQFF
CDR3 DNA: TGTGCCAGCAGTTTAGGAGGGGTCCACGTCGCCAATGAGCAGTTCTTC

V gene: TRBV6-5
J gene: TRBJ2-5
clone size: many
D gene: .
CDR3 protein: CASSPPDGETQYF
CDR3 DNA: TGTGCCAGCAGCCCCCCCGACGGCGAGACCCAGTACTTC

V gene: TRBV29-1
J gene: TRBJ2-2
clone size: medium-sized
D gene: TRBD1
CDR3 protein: CSISDRGLTGELFF
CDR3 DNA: TGCAGCATATCGGACAGGGGGCTCACCGGGGAGCTGTTTTTT

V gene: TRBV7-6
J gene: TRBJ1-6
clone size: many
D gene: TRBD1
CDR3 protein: CASSSTTGTDNSPLHF
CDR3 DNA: TGTGCCAGCAGCTCTACGACAGGGACGGATAATTCACCCCTCCACTTT

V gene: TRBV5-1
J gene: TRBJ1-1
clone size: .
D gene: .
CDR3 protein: CASSPGIGGTEAFF
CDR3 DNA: TGCGCCAGCAGCCCTGGCATTGGCGGCACTGAAGCTTTCTTT

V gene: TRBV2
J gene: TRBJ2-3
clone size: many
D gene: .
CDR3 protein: CASSEAGGLDTQYF
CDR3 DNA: TGTGCCAGCAGTGAAGCGGGGGGGCTCGATACGCAGTATTTT

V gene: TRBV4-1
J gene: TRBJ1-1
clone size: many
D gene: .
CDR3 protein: CASSQRDTEAFF
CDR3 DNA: TGCGCCAGCAGCCAGCGGGACACTGAAGCTTTCTTT

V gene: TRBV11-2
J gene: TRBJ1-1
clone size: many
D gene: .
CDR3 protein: CASSPPSGREAFF
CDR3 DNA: TGTGCCAGCAGCCCACCTTCCGGGCGTGAAGCTTTCTTT

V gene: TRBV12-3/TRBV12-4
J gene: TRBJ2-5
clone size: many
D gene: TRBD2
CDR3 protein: CASSPPGGETQYF
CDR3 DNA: TGTGCCAGCAGTCCCCCGGGGGGAGAGACCCAGTACTTC

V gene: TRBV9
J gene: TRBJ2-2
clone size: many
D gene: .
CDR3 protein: CASSGVPAGELFF
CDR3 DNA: TGTGCCAGCAGCGGAGTACCGGCCGGGGAGCTGTTTTTT

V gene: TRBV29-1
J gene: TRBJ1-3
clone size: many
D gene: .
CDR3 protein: CSAYFPGGNTIYF
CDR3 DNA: TGCAGCGCCTATTTCCCGGGTGGAAACACCATATATTTT

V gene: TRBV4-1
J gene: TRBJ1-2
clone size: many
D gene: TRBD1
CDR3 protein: CASSQLGQGALNYGYTF
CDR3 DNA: TGCGCCAGCAGCCAACTTGGACAGGGGGCTCTAAACTATGGCTACACCTTC

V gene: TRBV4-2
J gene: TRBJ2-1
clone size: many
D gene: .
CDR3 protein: CASSQDEGRNNEQFF
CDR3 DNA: TGTGCCAGCAGCCAAGATGAAGGACGAAACAATGAGCAGTTCTTC

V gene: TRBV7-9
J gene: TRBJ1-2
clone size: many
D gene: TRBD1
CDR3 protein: CASSSTERGRSDF
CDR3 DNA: TGTGCCAGCAGCTCAACCGAAAGGGGGCGATCAGACTTC

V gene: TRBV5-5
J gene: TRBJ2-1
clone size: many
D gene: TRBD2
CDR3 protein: CASSLWGLAAVPYNEQFF
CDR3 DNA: TGTGCCAGCAGCTTGTGGGGACTAGCGGCCGTCCCTTACAATGAGCAGTTCTTC

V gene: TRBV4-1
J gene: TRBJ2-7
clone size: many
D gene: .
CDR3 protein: CASSRQESSYEQYF
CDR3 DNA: TGCGCCAGCAGCCGTCAGGAGAGCTCCTACGAGCAGTACTTC

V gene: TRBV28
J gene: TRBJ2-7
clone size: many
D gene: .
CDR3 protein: CASTEDVRSTYEQYF
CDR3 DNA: TGTGCCAGCACCGAAGACGTTCGCTCTACCTACGAGCAGTACTTC

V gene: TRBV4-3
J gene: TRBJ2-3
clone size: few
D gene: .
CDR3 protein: CASSQAGGTDTQYF
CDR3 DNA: TGCGCCAGCAGCCAAGCGGGGGGCACAGATACGCAGTATTTT

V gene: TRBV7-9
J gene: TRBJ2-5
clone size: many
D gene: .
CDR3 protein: CASGTSPQETQYF
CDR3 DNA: TGTGCCAGCGGGACTTCCCCCCAAGAGACCCAGTACTTC

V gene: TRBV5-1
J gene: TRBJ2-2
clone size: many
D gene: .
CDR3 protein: CASSLAEGGELFF
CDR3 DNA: TGCGCCAGCAGCTTGGCCGAAGGCGGGGAGCTGTTTTTT

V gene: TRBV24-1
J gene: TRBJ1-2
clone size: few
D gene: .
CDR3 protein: CATSDSTVGYGYTF
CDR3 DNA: TGTGCCACCAGTGACTCGACAGTGGGCTATGGCTACACCTTC

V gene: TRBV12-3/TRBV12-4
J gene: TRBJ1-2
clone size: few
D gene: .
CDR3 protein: CASSPHLRGLYGYTF
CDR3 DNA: TGTGCCAGCAGTCCGCACCTCCGGGGCCTCTATGGCTACACCTTC

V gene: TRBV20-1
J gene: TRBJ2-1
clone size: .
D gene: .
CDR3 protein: CSARLRGIRYNEQFF
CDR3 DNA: TGCAGTGCTAGGCTAAGGGGGATCCGGTACAATGAGCAGTTCTTC

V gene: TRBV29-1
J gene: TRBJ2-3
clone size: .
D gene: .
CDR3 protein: CSEKEGTDEGTDTQYF
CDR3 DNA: TGCAGCGAGAAAGAGGGGACCGACGAGGGCACAGATACGCAGTATTTT

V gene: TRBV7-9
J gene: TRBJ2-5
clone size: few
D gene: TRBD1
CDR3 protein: CASSSPPTGAQETQYF
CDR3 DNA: TGTGCCAGCAGCTCCCCCCCGACAGGGGCTCAAGAGACCCAGTACTTC

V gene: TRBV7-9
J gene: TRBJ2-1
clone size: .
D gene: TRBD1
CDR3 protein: CASSLAQGADNEQFF
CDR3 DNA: TGTGCCAGCAGCTTAGCCCAGGGGGCAGACAATGAGCAGTTCTTC

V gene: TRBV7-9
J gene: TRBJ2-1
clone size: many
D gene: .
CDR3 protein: CASSWEDYNEQFF
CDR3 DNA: TGTGCCAGCAGCTGGGAAGACTACAATGAGCAGTTCTTC

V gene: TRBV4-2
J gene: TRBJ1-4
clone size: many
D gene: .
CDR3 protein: CASSQERRGGSEKLFF
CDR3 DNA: TGTGCCAGCAGCCAAGAAAGGAGAGGGGGGTCTGAAAAACTGTTTTTT

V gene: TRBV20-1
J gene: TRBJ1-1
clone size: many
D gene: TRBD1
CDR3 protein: CSARESYRGRLPEAFF
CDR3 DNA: TGCAGTGCTAGAGAGAGTTACAGGGGGCGATTGCCTGAAGCTTTCTTT

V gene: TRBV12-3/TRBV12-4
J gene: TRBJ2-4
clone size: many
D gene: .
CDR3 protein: CASSPTLAKNIQYF
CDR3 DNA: TGTGCCAGCAGTCCCACTCTAGCCAAAAACATTCAGTACTTC

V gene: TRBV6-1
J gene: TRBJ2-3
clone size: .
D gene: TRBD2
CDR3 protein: CASGPGLAGGGTDTQYF
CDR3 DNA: TGTGCCAGCGGGCCGGGACTAGCGGGGGGGGGCACAGATACGCAGTATTTT

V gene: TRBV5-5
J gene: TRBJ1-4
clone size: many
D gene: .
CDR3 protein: CASSLVGSGLEFF
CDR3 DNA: TGTGCCAGCAGCTTGGTGGGTTCAGGGTTGGAGTTTTTT

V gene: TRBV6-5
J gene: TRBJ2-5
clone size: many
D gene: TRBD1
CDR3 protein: CASSYLPGQERETQYF
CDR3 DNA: TGTGCCAGCAGTTACCTCCCGGGACAGGAGCGAGAGACCCAGTACTTC

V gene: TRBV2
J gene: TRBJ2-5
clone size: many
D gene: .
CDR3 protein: CATQTRIQETQYF
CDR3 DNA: TGTGCCACCCAGACTAGGATCCAAGAGACCCAGTACTTC

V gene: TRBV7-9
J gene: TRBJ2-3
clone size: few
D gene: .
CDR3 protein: CASSLTLSGGTDTQYF
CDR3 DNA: TGTGCCAGCAGCCTTACTCTATCGGGGGGCACAGATACGCAGTATTTT

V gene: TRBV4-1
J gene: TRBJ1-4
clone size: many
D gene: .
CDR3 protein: CASMGATNEKLFF
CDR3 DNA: TGCGCCAGCATGGGTGCAACTAATGAAAAACTGTTTTTT

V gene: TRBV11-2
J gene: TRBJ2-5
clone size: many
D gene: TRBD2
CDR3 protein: CASSLKETSGGRHQETQYF
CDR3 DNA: TGTGCCAGCAGCCTCAAGGAGACTAGCGGGGGCCGGCACCAAGAGACCCAGTACTTC

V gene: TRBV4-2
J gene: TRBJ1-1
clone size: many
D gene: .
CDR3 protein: CASSQDAGMNTEAFF
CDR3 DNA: TGTGCCAGCAGCCAAGATGCAGGGATGAACACTGAAGCTTTCTTT

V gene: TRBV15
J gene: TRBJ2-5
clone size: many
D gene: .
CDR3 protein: CATSRAARVNQETQYF
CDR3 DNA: TGTGCCACCAGCCGCGCTGCCAGGGTAAACCAAGAGACCCAGTACTTC

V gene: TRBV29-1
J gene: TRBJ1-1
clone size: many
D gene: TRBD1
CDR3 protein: CSAWTGGGYTEAFF
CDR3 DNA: TGCAGCGCCTGGACAGGGGGAGGGTACACTGAAGCTTTCTTT

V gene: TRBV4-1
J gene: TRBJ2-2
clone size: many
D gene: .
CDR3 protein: CASSLRPGTGELFF
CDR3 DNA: TGCGCCAGCAGCCTTCGACCGGGAACCGGGGAGCTGTTTTTT

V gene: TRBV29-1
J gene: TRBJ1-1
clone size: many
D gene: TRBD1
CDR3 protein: CSTRGLNTEAFF
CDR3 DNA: TGCAGTACCAGGGGGTTGAACACTGAAGCTTTCTTT

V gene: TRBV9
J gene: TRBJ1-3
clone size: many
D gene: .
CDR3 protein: CASSADGLLRNTIYF
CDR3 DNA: TGTGCCAGCAGCGCCGACGGGCTTCTCAGAAACACCATATATTTT

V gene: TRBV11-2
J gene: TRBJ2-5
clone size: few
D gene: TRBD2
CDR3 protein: CASSPGTSGGETQYF
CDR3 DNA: TGTGCCAGCAGCCCCGGGACTAGCGGGGGGGAGACCCAGTACTTC